This T cell receptor beta chain appears in the sequencing data of a study of blood T cell repertoires in COVID-19. Overall study: The cDNA or gDNA used as material had been derived from T cells, B-cell-depleted T cells, or PBMCs.

Method: immunoSEQ multiplex PCR; TCRdb's copy keeps in-frame clones and lacks some. The sample carries about 140,000 clones, around 84% recorded once. CDR3 length equals 15 residues. Germline V CDR1 and CDR2: GTSNPN, SVGIG (reference sequence). Trimming took 1 base from V and 1 from J, leaving 13 bases between them. Sequenced sample: peripheral blood. The V and J genes are TRBV30 and TRBJ1-1, with D possibly matching TRBD1 (6 bases). The TCR sequence derives from a woman in her sixties with acute or convalescent COVID-19. The CDR3 loop reads CAWSGTGHRNTEAFF. As DNA, the CDR3 is TGTGCCTGGAGTGGGACGGGACACCGGAACACTGAAGCTTTCTTT.